The 32 T cell receptor beta chains listed next were all sequenced from one sample in a study of CD8 T cells in Susac syndrome. RNA amounts of about 0.5 to 1 ug underwent reverse transcription with random hexamers. From the immunoSEQ multiplex PCR reads, TCRdb called clonotypes with MiXCR, one entry per CDR3 protein. Among about 130,000 distinct CDR3 sequences listed, 95% were seen once. The source material was CD8+ T cells from PBMCs. The receptors were sampled from a human donor with Susac syndrome.

This chain joins TRBV3-1 and TRBJ2-5; D is unresolved. Trimming removed 5 bases from V and 7 bases from J, with 5 bases in between. Germline V gene sequence: CDR1 LGHDT, CDR2 YNNKEL (reference sequence). The CDR3 is 10 residues long. This chain's CDR3 is CASSAGTQYF. The CDR3 nucleotides read TGTGCCAGCAGCGCTGGGACCCAGTACTTC.

V gene TRBV12-3 or TRBV12-4 combines with J gene TRBJ2-1; D uncertain. This CDR3 has 14 residues. The V gene lost 6 bases and the J gene lost 4 bases, with 13 bases spanning the gap. This CDR3 is CASSALSLYNEQFF. CDR3 coding DNA: TGTGCCAGCAGCGCACTATCCCTTTACAATGAGCAGTTCTTC.

J is TRBJ1-1 and V is TRBV28; the D is unclear. The V and J ends lost 5 bases and 7 bases respectively, with 11 bases between them. This CDR3 contains 12 residues. The germline CDR1 and CDR2 sequences are MDHEN and SYDVKM. CDR3 DNA: TGTGCCAGCAGTACATTCGCCTATGAAGCTTTCTTT. Translating it yields CASSTFAYEAFF.

This sequence joins TRBV5-4 and TRBJ2-7; D is uncertain. Trimming removed 4 bases at V and 3 bases at J, with 14 bases between. Germline V gene lookup returns CDR1 SGHNT and CDR2 YYREEE (reference sequence). The CDR3 is 14 amino acids. As DNA, the CDR3 is TGTGCCAGCAGCGGCGATGGATTGAGCTACGAGCAGTACTTC. Its protein is CASSGDGLSYEQYF.

The V call is TRBV30, the J call TRBJ2-1; TRBD2 matches at 9 bases. J gave up 5 bases and V 4 bases, and 9 bases lay outside the gene matches. In germline, CDR1 is GTSNPN, CDR2 SVGIG (reference sequence). This CDR3 contains 15 residues. The CDR3 coding sequence is TGTGCCTGGATTAATAGCGGGAGACACCACAATGAGCAGTTCTTC. Translated: CAWINSGRHHNEQFF.

V and J are TRBV25-1 and TRBJ2-7, with no clear D. The V end lost 2 bases, the J end lost 5 bases, and 7 bases lay between the germline ends. This CDR3 spans 12 amino acids. Germline lookup yields CDR1 MGHDK and CDR2 SYGVNS. CDR3 bases: TGTGCCAGCAGTGAAGGGTTCCACGAGCAGTACTTC. It encodes CASSEGFHEQYF.

This clonotype has a single count. The chain combines TRBV2 with TRBJ1-2; a weak D match, TRBD1 (5 bases). The germline gives CDR1 SNHLY, CDR2 FYNNEI. The CDR3 is made up of 15 amino acids. Deletions cut 0 bases from V and 6 bases from J, with 14 bases between. CDR3 sequence (DNA): TGTGCCAGCAGTGAAGCGGCAGGGTCGTTCGATGGCTACACCTTC. It specifies CASSEAAGSFDGYTF.

The genes are TRBV11-2 and TRBJ2-4; unclear D gene. Between the trimmed V and J ends, which lost 0 bases and 0 bases, there was a span of 9 bases. From germline, CDR1 is SGHAT and CDR2 FQNNGV. The CDR3 has 16 residues. The CDR3 DNA reads TGTGCCAGCAGCTTAGACTCCACTCTAGCCAAAAACATTCAGTACTTC. Protein sequence: CASSLDSTLAKNIQYF. Drawing the rest from reference TRBV11-2 and TRBJ2-4, the complete variable domain is EAGVAQSPRYKIIEKRQSVAFWCNPISGHATLYWYQQILGQGPKLLIQFQNNGVVDDSQLPKDRFSAERLKGVDSTLKIQPAKLEDSAVYLCASSLDSTLAKNIQYFGAGTRLSVL.

The V gene is TRBV27, the J gene TRBJ2-1, with D perhaps matching TRBD1 (6 bases). This CDR3 has 15 amino acids. Germline CDR1 and CDR2: MNHEY and SMNVEV (reference sequence). V lost 5 bases and J 8 bases, leaving 19 bases between the germline ends. The CDR3 nucleotides are TGTGCCAGCAGTAACCCCCGGGACATGGTCGATGAGCAGTTCTTC. Its translation: CASSNPRDMVDEQFF.

DNA for the CDR3: TGTGCCAGCAGTCCCGGGACAGGGAATGCAGATACGCAGTATTTT. This sequence encodes CASSPGTGNADTQYF. The rearrangement links TRBV28 to TRBJ2-3, with TRBD1 identical over 9 bases. Germline V gives CDR1 MDHEN, CDR2 SYDVKM. This CDR3 contains 15 residues. After removal of 5 bases from V and 4 bases from J, the junction contained 7 bases not matched to a gene.

The chain is built from TRBV19 and TRBJ1-1; no reliable D call. The CDR3 is made up of 14 amino acids. Per the germline V gene, CDR1 is LNHDA and CDR2 is SQIVND (reference sequence). Between the trimmed V and J ends, which lost 0 bases and 5 bases, there was a span of 10 bases. CDR3 sequence: CASSIDGEKTEAFF. For the CDR3, the DNA is TGTGCCAGTAGTATAGATGGGGAAAAAACTGAAGCTTTCTTT.

The chain couples TRBV12-3 or TRBV12-4 to TRBJ2-3, with D possibly being TRBD2 (6 bases). With 1 base removed from V and 1 base from J, the gap between germline ends came to 12 bases. This CDR3 has 16 amino acids. The CDR3 reads CASSLDVADGTDTQYF. CDR3 DNA sequence: TGTGCCAGCAGTTTAGACGTAGCGGATGGCACAGATACGCAGTATTTT.

The J gene is TRBJ2-6, the V gene TRBV28; tentative D call: TRBD2 (6 bases). CDR1 and CDR2 (germline): MDHEN, SYDVKM. V gave up 3 bases and J gave up 3 bases, with 15 bases separating them. The CDR3 covers 17 residues. The CDR3 here is CASSFAWGGDGANVLTF. Written as DNA, the CDR3 is TGTGCCAGCAGTTTCGCCTGGGGAGGTGATGGGGCCAACGTCCTGACTTTC.

The chain couples TRBV6-1 to TRBJ2-3; 7 bases are a match to TRBD2. Germline CDR1 reads MNHNS; CDR2 reads SASEGT. Unmatched junction bases numbered 9, after V lost 5 bases and J lost 1 base. This CDR3 is built from 16 residues. CDR3 coding DNA: TGTGCCAGCAGTCCCCGCGGACTAGACGGCACAGATACGCAGTATTTT. This sequence encodes CASSPRGLDGTDTQYF.

The chain is built from TRBV9 and TRBJ2-2; D may be TRBD2 (5 bases). The germline V gene has CDR1 SGDLS and CDR2 YYNGEE. V lost 0 bases, J lost 0 bases, and 12 bases lay in between. The CDR3 covers 17 residues. In nucleotides, the CDR3 is TGTGCCAGCAGCGTAGGGCGGGTAGATCCGAACACCGGGGAGCTGTTTTTT. Its translation: CASSVGRVDPNTGELFF.

The genes are TRBV5-1 and TRBJ2-7, with 13 bases aligning to TRBD2. Trimming took 3 bases from V and 2 from J; bases not matched to a gene: 2. CDR3 length: 15 residues. CDR1 SGHRS and CDR2 YFSETQ come from the germline V gene. CDR3 coding DNA: TGCGCCAGCAGCTGGGGGACTAGCGGGACCTACGAGCAGTACTTC. It yields the protein CASSWGTSGTYEQYF.

The chain is built from TRBV4-1 and TRBJ2-7; D remains unclear. The CDR3 covers 15 residues. Germline CDR1 MGHRA, CDR2 YSYEKL. With 4 bases removed from V and 0 bases from J, the gap between germline ends came to 13 bases. CDR3 sequence (DNA): TGCGCCAGCAGCCGACCCACCAAGAGCTCCTACGAGCAGTACTTC. This gives the protein CASSRPTKSSYEQYF.

The genes are TRBV4-1 and TRBJ2-7, with TRBD2 identical over 7 bases. CDR1 and CDR2 (germline): MGHRA, YSYEKL. With 3 bases clipped from V and 6 bases from J, the junction kept 8 bases outside the gene matches. The CDR3 contains 14 residues. The CDR3 region is CASSQVRTSSEQYF. CDR3 DNA: TGCGCCAGCAGCCAGGTCCGGACTAGTTCCGAGCAGTACTTC.

V usage is TRBV12-3 or TRBV12-4 and J usage is TRBJ2-7, with a tentative D call TRBD1 (6 bases). The CDR3 spans 13 residues. Trimming took off 5 bases at V and 6 bases at J, with 14 bases between the two ends. The CDR3 nucleotides read TGTGCCAGCAGTGACCCAGGGGAGAGCGAGCAGTACTTC. Protein: CASSDPGESEQYF.

CDR3 sequence reads: CASSKTGEKETQYF. CDR3 in DNA: TGTGCCAGCAGTAAGACAGGAGAGAAAGAGACCCAGTACTTC. The chain combines TRBV6-6 with TRBJ2-5; possibly TRBD1 for D (6 bases). The CDR3 totals 14 residues. Trimming pared 5 bases from V and 3 bases from J, leaving 13 bases between. Germline V CDR1 and CDR2: MNHNY, SVGAGI (reference sequence).

The chain recombines TRBV18 with TRBJ2-1; TRBD2 is a possible D gene (5 bases). CDR3 size: 15 residues. The germline gives CDR1 KGHSH, CDR2 LQKENI. V lost 7 bases and J lost 8, with 21 bases in between. The chain's CDR3 is CASLPASISPDEQFF. DNA for the CDR3: TGTGCCAGCTTACCGGCTAGCATTTCCCCGGATGAGCAGTTCTTC.

The chain recombines TRBV4-1 with TRBJ2-1; no definite D call. This CDR3 is 16 amino acids long. Germline CDR1 is MGHRA and CDR2 is YSYEKL. V lost 0 bases to trimming and J lost 7 bases, with 16 bases between them. The CDR3 region is CASSQEGAPNSNEQFF. In DNA, the CDR3 is TGCGCCAGCAGCCAAGAAGGAGCCCCAAACTCAAATGAGCAGTTCTTC.

The chain employs TRBV5-4 and TRBJ2-3; TRBD2 matches at 9 bases. Germline lookup yields CDR1 SGHNT and CDR2 YYREEE (reference sequence). This CDR3 has 14 residues. The V and J ends lost 4 bases and 2 bases, in that order; junction bases with no gene match: 2. The DNA for the CDR3 is TGTGCCAGCAGCATAGCGGGAGTCACAGATACGCAGTATTTT. Amino acids: CASSIAGVTDTQYF.

The V call is TRBV4-1, the J call TRBJ2-3; 12 positions match TRBD2. Trimming took 4 bases from V and 4 from J; bases not matched to a gene: 6. Germline values: CDR1 MGHRA, CDR2 YSYEKL. CDR3 size: 16 residues. The CDR3 DNA reads as TGCGCCAGCAGCCCCCTGACTAGCGGGAGCTCAGATACGCAGTATTTT. This translates into CASSPLTSGSSDTQYF.

The rearrangement joins TRBV28 to TRBJ2-7; a weak D match, TRBD2 (6 bases). Germline V lookup: CDR1 MDHEN, CDR2 SYDVKM. The CDR3 is 13 amino acids. The CDR3 reads CASGGGNSYEQYF. The CDR3 DNA follows: TGTGCGTCCGGGGGTGGCAACTCCTACGAGCAGTACTTC.

This chain links TRBV5-1 with TRBJ2-1; D not resolved. The CDR3 has 16 residues. V gave up 0 bases and J gave up 2 bases, with 12 bases separating them. CDR1 and CDR2 (germline): SGHRS, YFSETQ. CDR3 loop: CASSLGLETAYNEQFF. The CDR3, as DNA: TGCGCCAGCAGCTTGGGACTTGAAACAGCCTACAATGAGCAGTTCTTC. Using reference TRBV5-1 and TRBJ2-1 for the parts outside the CDR3, the full variable domain is KAGVTQTPRYLIKTRGQQVTLSCSPISGHRSVSWYQQTPGQGLQFLFEYFSETQRNKGNFPGRFSGRQFSNSRSEMNVSTLELGDSALYLCASSLGLETAYNEQFFGPGTRLTVL.

The V and J genes are TRBV14 and TRBJ2-7, with 10 bases aligning to TRBD2. Per the germline V gene, CDR1 is SGHDN and CDR2 is FVKESK. With V trimmed by 8 bases and J by 3 bases, 7 bases remained unmatched. CDR3 length: 14 residues. The CDR3 sequence is CASASGSIFYEQYF. The CDR3 nucleotides are TGTGCCAGCGCTAGCGGGAGTATATTCTACGAGCAGTACTTC. The variable domain in full, with the rest retrieved from reference TRBV14 and TRBJ2-7, is EAGVTQFPSHSVIEKGQTVTLRCDPISGHDNLYWYRRVMGKEIKFLLHFVKESKQDESGMPNNRFLAERTGGTYSTLKVQPAELEDSGVYFCASASGSIFYEQYFGPGTRLTVT.

The V and J genes are TRBV7-9 and TRBJ2-1; 11 nucleotides align to TRBD2. V gave up 4 bases and J gave up 7 bases; unmatched junction bases: 12. CDR3 length: 17 amino acids. Per the germline V gene, CDR1 is SEHNR and CDR2 is FQNEAQ (reference sequence). Written as DNA, the CDR3 is TGTGCCAGCAGCTCTAATTTTGCTAGCGGGAGGCCAAATGAGCAGTTCTTC. Protein sequence: CASSSNFASGRPNEQFF.

The genes are TRBV7-3 and TRBJ2-1, with D tentatively TRBD2 (5 bases). The V gene lost 5 bases and the J gene lost 5 bases, with 16 bases spanning the gap. CDR1 and CDR2 from the germline V gene are SGHTA and FQGTGA. The CDR3 extends over 15 amino acids. CDR3 loop: CASSTLGGTHNEQFF. For the CDR3, the DNA is TGTGCCAGCAGCACGCTCGGAGGTACCCACAATGAGCAGTTCTTC.

The chain employs TRBV3-1 and TRBJ2-1; the D gene is possibly TRBD2 (6 bases). The CDR3 contains 12 residues. CDR1 is LGHDT and CDR2 is YNNKEL in the germline V gene (reference sequence). Deletions cut 6 bases from V and 10 bases from J, with 13 bases between. The CDR3 protein is CASSQGGPEQFF. The CDR3 coding sequence is TGTGCCAGCAGTCAGGGAGGACCGGAGCAGTTCTTC.

J is TRBJ2-7 and V is TRBV7-9; no clear D. Per germline, CDR1 SEHNR and CDR2 FQNEAQ (reference sequence). The CDR3 runs to 16 residues. Deletions cut 5 bases from V and 3 bases from J, with 20 bases between. The CDR3 protein is CASSQPDPPDDYEQYF. Here the CDR3 DNA reads TGTGCCAGCAGCCAACCGGACCCCCCTGACGACTACGAGCAGTACTTC.

The chain couples TRBV9 to TRBJ1-2; D ambiguous. The CDR3 is 14 amino acids. V lost 3 bases and J 4 bases, leaving 13 bases between the germline ends. The germline gives CDR1 SGDLS, CDR2 YYNGEE. Here the CDR3 DNA reads TGTGCCAGCAGCGCCGACGGTCTTGTCTATGGCTACACCTTC. This sequence encodes CASSADGLVYGYTF.